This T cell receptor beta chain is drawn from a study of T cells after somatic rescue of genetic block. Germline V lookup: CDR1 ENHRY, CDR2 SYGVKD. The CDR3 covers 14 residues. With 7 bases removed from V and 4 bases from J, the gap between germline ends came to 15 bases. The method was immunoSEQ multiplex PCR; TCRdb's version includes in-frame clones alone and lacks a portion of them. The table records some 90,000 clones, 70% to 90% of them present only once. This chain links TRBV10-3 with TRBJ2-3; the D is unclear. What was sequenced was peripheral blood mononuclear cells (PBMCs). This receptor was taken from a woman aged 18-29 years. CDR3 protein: CAITQTPPPDTQYF. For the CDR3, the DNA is TGTGCCATCACCCAGACACCTCCCCCAGATACGCAGTATTTT.